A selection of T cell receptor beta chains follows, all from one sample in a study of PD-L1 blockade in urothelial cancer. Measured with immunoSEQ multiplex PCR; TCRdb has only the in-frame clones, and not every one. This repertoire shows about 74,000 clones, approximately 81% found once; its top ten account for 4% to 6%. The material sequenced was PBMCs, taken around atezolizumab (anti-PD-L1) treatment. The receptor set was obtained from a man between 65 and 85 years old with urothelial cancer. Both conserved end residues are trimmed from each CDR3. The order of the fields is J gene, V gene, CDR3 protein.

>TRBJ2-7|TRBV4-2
ASSQFSGYYEQY
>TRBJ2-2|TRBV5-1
ASSLRQGADTGELF
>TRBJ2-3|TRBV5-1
ASSLSAGGTDTQY
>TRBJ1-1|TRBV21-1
ASSTWTGRNTEAF
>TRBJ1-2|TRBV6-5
ASSYGNRDGYT
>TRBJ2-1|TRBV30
AWKTSGRIYNEQF
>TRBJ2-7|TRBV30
AWNSGQGPYEQY
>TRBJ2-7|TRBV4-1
ASSQPGQGARMYCEQY
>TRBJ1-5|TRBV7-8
ASSFSTGLNQPQH
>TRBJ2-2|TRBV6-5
ASRLGGRRTGELF
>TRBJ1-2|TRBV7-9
ASSLVPTGELGYGYT
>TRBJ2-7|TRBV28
ASSRNHIGTSSYEQY
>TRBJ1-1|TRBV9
ASSVDPQNTEAF
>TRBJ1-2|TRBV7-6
ASSLGSTGLQRYT
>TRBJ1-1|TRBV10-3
AISEAGTPNTEAF
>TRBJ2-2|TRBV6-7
ASSLLLAGVGTGELF
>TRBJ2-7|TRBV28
ASRLTSPLSYEQY
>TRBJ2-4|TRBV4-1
ASSRLLQGGNIQY
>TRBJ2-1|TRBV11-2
ASTPDRLSYNEQF
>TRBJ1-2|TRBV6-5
ASRKPGQVNYGYI
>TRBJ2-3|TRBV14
ASSQVIGTSVPDTQY
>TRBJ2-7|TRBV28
ASSLPSLGVSYEQY
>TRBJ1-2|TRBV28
ASSLGTAYGYT
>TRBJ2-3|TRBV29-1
SVVGGDTQY
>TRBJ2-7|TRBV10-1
ASSESLTSGSYEQY
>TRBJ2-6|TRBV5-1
ASSSTRAGGWASGANVLT
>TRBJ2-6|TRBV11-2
ASSLVAGTARSGANVLT
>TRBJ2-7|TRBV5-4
ASSLGQGGDYEQY
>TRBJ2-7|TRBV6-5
ASSYSQLAHPYEQY
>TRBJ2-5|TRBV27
ASSFVLEETQY
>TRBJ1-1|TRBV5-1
ASSPTPQGTTEAF
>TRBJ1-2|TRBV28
ASSTAGRPNYGYT
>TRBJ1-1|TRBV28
ASSSIQSMNTEAF
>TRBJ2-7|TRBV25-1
ASSKQGGVYEQY
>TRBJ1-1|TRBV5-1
ASGVQTGDTEAF
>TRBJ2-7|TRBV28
ASSLPLGLTYEQY
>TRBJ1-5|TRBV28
ASSPPSLGRAVRNQPQH
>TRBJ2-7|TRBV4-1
ASSQAGLAQTGEQY